The entry that follows covers one TCR beta chain sequence. The data are from a study of blood T cell repertoires in COVID-19. Study at large: The study drew acute and convalescent COVID-19 samples from the United States, Italy and Spain.

V was clipped by 9 bases and J by 0 bases; unmatched bases: 5. Germline V gives CDR1 SGHNT, CDR2 YENEEA. CDR3 length equals 14 residues. In the original processing: Amplifying reference gene primers gave estimates of nucleated cell counts. Sequencing was performed with immunoSEQ multiplex PCR; in TCRdb, only in-frame clones are kept and a portion is missing. V and J calls and clone size follow that table, whereas D and trimming were derived from the DNA. The sample contains 200,000 to 250,000 clones, about 84% of which appear only once. Study members were between about 18 and 95 years old and lived in 24 US regions.

The V and J genes are TRBV11-3 and TRBJ2-1; 7 nucleotides line up with TRBD2. The material sequenced was PBMCs or T cells enriched from blood (not recorded which). The receptor was derived from a woman between 40 and 50 years old with acute COVID-19. The CDR3 nucleotides read TGTGCCAGTTCCGGGACTACCTCCTACAATGAGCAGTTCTTC. Its translation is CASSGTTSYNEQFF.